This T cell receptor beta chain derives from a study of beta chain features in type 1 diabetes. After removal of 0 bases from V and 4 bases from J, the junction contained 7 bases not matched to a gene. The CDR3 loop spans 16 amino acids. CDR1 is KGHSH and CDR2 is LQKENI in the germline V gene. Ten or more counts support this clone. Its antigen remains unknown. General study results and limits: Fewer insertions but more deletions were seen at VDJ junctions in type 1 diabetes patients.

It was via CD45RO/CCR7/CD25/CD127/CD95/CD27 that CD4+ naive, central memory, regulatory and stem cell-like memory cells were sorted. Sequencing targeted expressed TCRB transcripts, as all isolated RNA had been reverse transcribed. Sequencing was performed with immunoSEQ multiplex PCR; in TCRdb, only in-frame clones are kept and a portion is missing. Of about 150,000 clones in the sample, less than 9.5% were seen once. The sequence came from a man between 18 and 35 years old in good health. The V and J genes are TRBV18 and TRBJ1-2, with 8 bases that match TRBD1. Sequencing was performed on central memory CD4+ T cells from blood. The CDR3 region has the DNA TGTGCCAGCTCACCACCTAACGGACAGGGAACCTATGGCTACACCTTC. Encoded protein: CASSPPNGQGTYGYTF.